The text below deals with one T cell receptor (beta chain). Its cognate antigen is unknown. PCR employed 60 Vbeta and 13 Jbeta primers. As originally analysed: The authors later counted 70 million to 85 million unique TCR beta chains, 9.5 million to 13 million of them shared. Repertoires were generated with immunoSEQ multiplex PCR, while TCRdb's copy carries only in-frame clones and drops some. D and trimming were read from the DNA, whereas the V and J calls and clone size are those reported in that table. In the table there are under 90,000 clones, roughly 73% of which are singletons. This sample is drawn from a study of cytomegalovirus exposure and HLA in healthy donors. The V gene end was trimmed by 6 bases and the J gene end by 6 bases; junction bases not matched to a gene: 3. Germline V gene data show CDR1 as MNHNY and CDR2 as SVGAGI (reference sequence). The CDR3 sequence is 12 residues long.

General observations from the study: TCR beta sequences reportedly predicted most subjects' HLA-A and HLA-B alleles accurately. TCR beta V segments were, for the most part, productive about 90% or about 30% of the time in an earlier analysis. A classifier reportedly called cytomegalovirus status with high sensitivity and specificity.

Sequencing was done on a sample of PBMCs. The chain uses TRBV6-6 and TRBJ2-3; TRBD2 aligns across 7 bases. This sequence was found in a man in his forties in good health and CMV-seronegative. In nucleotides, the CDR3 is TGTGCCAGCAGCCAGGGAGGGGATACGCAGTATTTT. Translating it yields CASSQGGDTQYF.